The 11 T cell receptor beta chains below all came from one sample that was sequenced in a study of PD-1 blockade in classical Hodgkin lymphoma. All trial patients relapsed after autologous stem cell transplantation. Sequencing used immunoSEQ multiplex PCR; TCRdb keeps in-frame clones, though not all of them. The top ten clones hold over 7.5% of a sample with 150,000 or so clones, around four fifths of them seen once. This specimen was peripheral blood mononuclear cells (PBMCs), taken before the second cycle of nivolumab. The receptors here all came from a human donor with classical Hodgkin lymphoma.

The genes are TRBV7-8 and TRBJ2-2, with D hard to call. V lost 6 bases to trimming and J lost 6 bases, with 17 bases between them. From germline, CDR1 is SGHVS and CDR2 FQNEAQ. This CDR3 has 15 residues. The CDR3: CASSPFIHPSGELFF. The CDR3 DNA reads TGTGCCAGCAGTCCATTCATCCACCCCTCCGGGGAGCTGTTTTTT.

The genes are TRBV30 and TRBJ2-4; no clear D. The germline V and J ends were trimmed by 2 bases and 2 bases, with 1 base remaining between them. The CDR3 length is 11 residues. The germline CDR1 and CDR2 sequences are GTSNPN and SVGIG (reference sequence). CDR3 nucleotides: TGTGCCTGGAGTCCCAAAAACATTCAGTACTTC. It specifies CAWSPKNIQYF. Full variable domain (missing parts from reference TRBV30 and TRBJ2-4): SQTIHQWPATLVQPVGSPLSLECTVEGTSNPNLYWYRQAAGRGLQLLFYSVGIGQISSEVPQNLSASRPQDRQFILSSKKLLLSDSGFYLCAWSPKNIQYFGAGTRLSVL.

The chain joins TRBV5-2 to TRBJ1-2. TRBV5-2 is noted as a pseudogene. This CDR3 spans 15 amino acids. For the CDR3, the DNA is TGCGCCAGCAGCCAAGATCGTGGGGTTGGCTATGGCTACACCTTC. Amino acids: CASSQDRGVGYGYTF.

The gene calls are TRBV10-3 and TRBJ2-3; either TRBD1 or TRBD2 may fit D (7 bases each). Trimming cost V 2 bases and J 0 bases, with 12 bases left between them. Looked up from germline, CDR1 is ENHRY and CDR2 is SYGVKD. The CDR3 runs to 16 residues. The CDR3 bases are TGTGCCATCAGTGAGCGGGAGGACAGGAGCACAGATACGCAGTATTTT. Translated, it gives CAISEREDRSTDTQYF.

The rearrangement links TRBV30 to TRBJ1-1; D perhaps matches TRBD1 (6 bases). V dropped 3 bases and J dropped 3 bases, with 11 bases sitting between them. The V gene's germline CDR1 is GTSNPN and CDR2 SVGIG (reference sequence). This CDR3 region has 13 residues. The CDR3 here is CAWRRGVYTEAFF. In DNA, the CDR3 is TGTGCCTGGAGGAGGGGGGTATACACTGAAGCTTTCTTT.

The rearrangement joins TRBV6-6 to TRBJ2-3; 10 bases align to TRBD1. The CDR3 loop spans 13 amino acids. J was trimmed by 5 bases and V by 6 bases; bases with no gene match: 2. Germline V CDR1 and CDR2: MNHNY, SVGAGI (reference sequence). The CDR3 DNA reads TGTGCCAGCAGGGGACAGGGGTTAGATACGCAGTATTTT. Protein sequence: CASRGQGLDTQYF.

This clone showed up just a few times. This chain connects TRBV10-3 to TRBJ1-4; weak D call: TRBD1 (5 bases). This CDR3 spans 15 amino acids. Trimming shortened V by 5 bases and J by 8 bases, and 18 bases separated the two germline ends. CDR1 is ENHRY, CDR2 SYGVKD, per germline. CDR3 coding DNA: TGTGCCATCAGTCCCGGGAGGGGTAAAGGGGAAAAACTGTTTTTT. As protein: CAISPGRGKGEKLFF.

The J gene is TRBJ2-6, the V gene TRBV18; 12 bases match TRBD1. This CDR3 has 17 residues. The junction had 4 bases not matched to a gene; V was cut back by 5 bases and J by 2 bases. Germline CDR1 and CDR2: KGHSH and LQKENI. CDR3 region: CASSSGTGGAGANVLTF. CDR3 sequence (DNA): TGTGCCAGCTCATCGGGGACAGGGGGCGCTGGGGCCAACGTCCTGACTTTC.

The chain joins TRBV5-6 to TRBJ2-7; tentative D call: TRBD2 (5 bases). With 4 bases removed from V and 4 bases from J, the gap between germline ends came to 12 bases. CDR3 length: 13 residues. Germline CDR1 SGHDT, CDR2 YYEEEE. This CDR3 reads CASSRKPGYEQYF. CDR3 DNA sequence: TGTGCCAGCAGCCGGAAACCGGGATACGAGCAGTACTTC.

This clone was counted only a few times. An end of the junction differs from the germline gene, which may be a read error. The chain has TRBV28 and TRBJ1-4; no clear D. Germline CDR1 reads MDHEN; CDR2 reads SYDVKM. CDR3 length: 12 amino acids. The CDR3 sequence is CASSLSRQPPIF. The CDR3 nucleotides are TGTGCCAGCAGTTTATCACGCCAACCTCCAATTTTC.

The chain carries TRBV6-5 and TRBJ1-2; no clear D gene. This CDR3 spans 13 amino acids. Between the trimmed V and J ends, which lost 0 bases and 6 bases, there was a span of 8 bases. Germline lookup yields CDR1 MNHEY and CDR2 SVGAGI. This CDR3 reads CASSYSGSHGYTF. As DNA, the CDR3 is TGTGCCAGCAGTTACTCCGGATCTCATGGCTACACCTTC.